Below are 13 T cell receptor beta chains sequenced from a single sample in a study of Graves' ophthalmopathy and Graves' hyperthyroidism. Amplification of the TCR beta CDR3 regions used RNA transcripts (as template). First-round RT-PCR with HTBI primers preceded a second-round multiplex PCR. TCRdb ran MiXCR on the multiplex PCR reads and lists one entry per CDR3 protein. The sample has a few hundred thousand distinct CDR3 sequences, about 35% seen once; the top ten hold around 4.6%. Source material: peripheral blood or thyroid tissue (not recorded which). Source of these receptors: an adult man with Graves' hyperthyroidism.

There are many counts of this clonotype. This rearrangement joins TRBV5-4 to TRBJ1-1, with TRBD1 as a possible D gene (6 bases). V lost 2 bases and J lost 4, with 15 bases in between. The V gene's germline CDR1 is SGHNT and CDR2 YYREEE (reference sequence). The CDR3 totals 15 residues. The CDR3 is CASSFTGKGSTEAFF. The DNA of the CDR3 is TGTGCCAGCAGCTTTACAGGGAAAGGCTCCACTGAAGCTTTCTTT.

The J gene is TRBJ2-5, the V gene TRBV2; D ambiguous. This CDR3 contains 15 residues. The germline V gene encodes CDR1 SNHLY and CDR2 FYNNEI. Trimming shortened V by 6 bases and J by 1 base, and 15 bases separated the two germline ends. The CDR3 DNA sequence: TGTGCCAGCAGCGACTGGCCAAAGGGCCAAGAGACCCAGTACTTC. Residues: CASSDWPKGQETQYF.

This clonotype was counted at least ten times. The chain joins TRBV5-1 to TRBJ2-5, with 9 bases that match TRBD2. CDR1 and CDR2 (germline): SGHRS, YFSETQ. This CDR3 is built from 17 residues. V lost 1 base and J lost 0; bases outside the gene matches: 7. DNA for the CDR3: TGCGCCAGCAGCTTGACCCTAGCGGGACGGTACCAAGAGACCCAGTACTTC. Its protein is CASSLTLAGRYQETQYF.

The V call is TRBV7-3, the J call TRBJ2-7; 9 positions agree with TRBD1. The DNA matches TRBJ2-1 better at its end, which makes the J call doubtful. The germline CDR1 and CDR2 sequences are SGHTA and FQGTGA. CDR3 length equals 13 residues. Here the CDR3 reads CASSAGQGLRQFF. The CDR3 coding sequence is TGTGCCAGCAGCGCGGGACAGGGACTCAGGCAGTTCTTC.

Many counts were recorded for this clonotype. The chain carries TRBV5-4 and TRBJ1-2; TRBD1 is a possible D gene (6 bases). Trimming pared 1 base from V and 8 bases from J, leaving 15 bases between. The length of the CDR3 is 14 residues. The germline V gene encodes CDR1 SGHNT and CDR2 YYREEE (reference sequence). The CDR3: CASSLRPGAGGYTF. DNA for the CDR3: TGTGCCAGCAGCTTGCGGCCAGGGGCGGGCGGCTACACCTTC.

This clonotype was seen only once. The chain combines TRBV12-3 or TRBV12-4 with TRBJ2-3, with 8 positions matching TRBD2. V dropped 8 bases and J dropped 5; count of bases not matched to a gene: 12. This CDR3 spans 15 amino acids. CDR3 residues: CASRKSGLAGDTQYF. The CDR3, as DNA: TGTGCCAGCCGCAAGAGCGGACTAGCTGGAGATACGCAGTATTTT.

This clonotype was counted only a few times. This chain joins TRBV12-3 or TRBV12-4 and TRBJ1-2, with 8 bases identical to TRBD1. Trimming removed 5 bases from V and 5 bases from J; junction bases left unmatched: 10. This CDR3 is 15 amino acids long. The CDR3 nucleotides read TGTGCCAGCAGTAAAGACAGGGGAGATCCTTATGGCTACACCTTC. Amino acid sequence: CASSKDRGDPYGYTF.

V usage is TRBV6-1 and J usage is TRBJ2-2; D assignment may be TRBD1 or TRBD2 (5 bases each). V was pared by 8 bases and J by 7 bases, with 17 bases between. The germline gives CDR1 MNHNS, CDR2 SASEGT. The CDR3 loop spans 14 amino acids. CDR3 nucleotide sequence: TGTGCCAGCCGGGGCGTTCACGGCATCGGGGAGCTGTTTTTT. Translation gives CASRGVHGIGELFF.

The chain uses TRBV20-1 and TRBJ2-7, with no clear D. CDR1 DFQATT and CDR2 SNEGSKA come from the germline V gene (reference sequence). The CDR3 runs to 13 residues. Deletions cut 1 base from V and 3 bases from J, with 10 bases between. CDR3 sequence (DNA): TGCAGTGCTAGAGTTTTCCAGGACTACGAGCAGTACTTC. Its translation: CSARVFQDYEQYF.

This clonotype has a handful of counts. V and J are TRBV20-1 and TRBJ2-7; 9 bases fit TRBD1. V shed 4 bases, J shed 7 bases, and the junction held 8 bases outside the gene matches. This CDR3 has 13 residues. Germline CDR1 is DFQATT and CDR2 is SNEGSKA (reference sequence). Written as DNA, the CDR3 is TGCAGTGCTACCCACGACAGGGGGACTGAGCAGTACTTC. This translates into CSATHDRGTEQYF.

The chain recombines TRBV11-1 with TRBJ2-2; D is possibly TRBD2 (5 bases). V gave up 3 bases and J gave up 2 bases, with 10 bases separating them. Germline CDR1 SGHAT, CDR2 FQDESV (reference sequence). The CDR3 is 15 residues long. CDR3 in DNA: TGTGCCAGCAGCTTGGAAACGGGAAACACCGGGGAGCTGTTTTTT. This codes for CASSLETGNTGELFF. Based on the CDR3 plus reference TRBV11-1 and TRBJ2-2, the full variable domain is EAEVAQSPRYKITEKSQAVAFWCDPISGHATLYWYRQILGQGPELLVQFQDESVVDDSQLPKDRFSAERLKGVDSTLKIQPAELGDSAMYLCASSLETGNTGELFFGEGSRLTVL.

There are many counts of this clonotype. The chain employs TRBV24-1 and TRBJ2-2; tentatively, D is TRBD2 (5 bases). CDR1 is KGHDR, CDR2 SFDVKD, per germline. The CDR3 extends over 15 amino acids. Deletions cut 4 bases from V and 4 bases from J, with 12 bases between. The CDR3 nucleotides read TGTGCCACCAGTGACCCGACTACTTTCACCGGGGAGCTGTTTTTT. It yields the protein CATSDPTTFTGELFF.

This clonotype showed up many times. The J gene is TRBJ1-1, the V gene TRBV10-2; tentative D call: TRBD1 (5 bases). CDR1 and CDR2 (germline): WSHSY, SAAADI. Deletions cut 5 bases from V and 1 base from J, with 11 bases between. This CDR3 has 14 residues. Here the CDR3 reads CASSLEGSNTEAFF. The CDR3, as DNA: TGCGCCAGCAGTCTGGAGGGGTCGAACACTGAAGCTTTCTTT.